One T cell receptor beta chain is described in this entry. Under the authors' procedure: Nucleated cell counts were estimated from reference gene primer amplification. Using immunoSEQ multiplex PCR, the repertoire was profiled, and TCRdb retains in-frame clones only, with some absent. V, J and clone size reflect that table, while D and trimming were determined from the DNA. The sample consists of under 95,000 clones, approximately 88% of them appearing once. The data were taken from a study of blood T cell repertoires in COVID-19. Study details: Italy, Spain and the United States were the sources of the convalescent and acute COVID-19 samples. PBMCs, B-cell-depleted T cells, or T cells were the source of the cDNA or gDNA that made up the material.

This CDR3 contains 15 residues. Trimming took 4 bases from V and 0 from J, leaving 13 bases between them. The germline CDR1 and CDR2 sequences are SGHRS and YFSETQ. This TCR was recovered from a woman aged 80 or over with active or convalescent COVID-19. Material for sequencing was peripheral blood. V usage is TRBV5-1 and J usage is TRBJ1-1; TRBD1 is a possible D gene (5 bases). In DNA, the CDR3 is TGCGCCAGCAGCCCTTGGGGGGGAATGAACACTGAAGCTTTCTTT. It yields the protein CASSPWGGMNTEAFF.